This TCR beta chain derives from a study of CD8+ T cells in alopecia areata. The treatment is: oral pan-JAK inhibitor, 5-10 mg twice daily. This clone occurred a few times. Germline values: CDR1 SGHVS, CDR2 FQNEAQ. This CDR3 has 15 residues. Trimming removed 3 bases at V and 2 bases at J, with 12 bases between. cDNA serving as the sequencing template came from extracted, reverse transcribed RNA. Profiled with immunoSEQ multiplex PCR; TCRdb holds only in-frame clones, not every one. The repertoire includes roughly 180,000 clones, 50% to 65% of them detected once, and 9.5% to 14% sits in the top ten. The V and J genes are TRBV7-8 and TRBJ2-3, with D possibly TRBD2 on 6 matching bases. The specimen was CD8+ T cells sorted from blood, collected at week 24, from a patient treated with tofacitinib. This TCR came from a human donor with alopecia areata. CDR3 region: CASSFRTTNTDTQYF. CDR3 coding DNA: TGTGCCAGCAGCTTTCGGACTACAAACACAGATACGCAGTATTTT.